The 10 T cell receptor beta chains presented below share a single source sample, sequenced in a study of response to subunit inactivated influenza vaccine. Via MiXCR, TCRdb re-called the RT-PCR reads, giving one row per CDR3 protein. The table has about 570,000 distinct CDR3 sequences, roughly 12% seen once. The same sample was also used in a study of T cells expressing NK-cell markers. That report adds: It was by 5'RACE template switching with UMIs that TCR beta cDNA was made.

The starting material was PBMCs from blood, obtained on the day of vaccination. These receptors all stem from a man aged 50 to 59 who received an inactivated influenza vaccine.

This clonotype came up a few times. The V gene is TRBV28, the J gene TRBJ2-7; D not resolved. The CDR3 contains 15 residues. V gave up 3 bases and J gave up 1 base, with 13 bases separating them. Germline CDR1 reads MDHEN; CDR2 reads SYDVKM. CDR3 in DNA: TGTGCCAGCAGTTTTTTTGGCTCCCGGTCCTACGAGCAGTACTTC. Translation gives CASSFFGSRSYEQYF.

This clonotype was observed many times. J is TRBJ2-1 and V is TRBV5-1; 7 nucleotides match TRBD1. Germline V gives CDR1 SGHRS, CDR2 YFSETQ. CDR3 size: 16 residues. The J segment lost 3 bases and the V segment lost 5 bases, leaving 11 bases of the junction unmatched. The CDR3 nucleotides are TGCGCCAGCAGGGGGTCTGACAGGGCGGACTACAATGAGCAGTTCTTC. Translating gives CASRGSDRADYNEQFF.

This clonotype has ten or more counts. J is TRBJ1-1 and V is TRBV29-1; D is uncertain. Germline V gene lookup returns CDR1 SQVTM and CDR2 ANQGSEA. The CDR3 has 13 amino acids. The germline V and J ends were trimmed by 3 bases and 0 bases, with 8 bases remaining between them. CDR3 DNA: TGCAGCGTTGATCGGGGTGTGAACACTGAAGCTTTCTTT. Its protein is CSVDRGVNTEAFF. The full variable domain, in which reference TRBV29-1 and TRBJ1-1 provide the parts outside the CDR3, is SAVISQKPSRDICQRGTSLTIQCQVDSQVTMMFWYRQQPGQSLTLIATANQGSEATYESGFVIDKFPISRPNLTFSTLTVSNMSPEDSSIYLCSVDRGVNTEAFFGQGTRLTVV.

J is TRBJ1-2 and V is TRBV4-3; TRBD1 matches at 11 bases. The CDR3 extends over 15 amino acids. The V and J ends lost 0 bases and 4 bases, in that order; junction bases with no gene match: 1. CDR1 and CDR2 (germline): LGHNA, YSLEER. The CDR3 protein is CASSQEGQGAYGYTF. The CDR3 nucleotides read TGCGCCAGCAGCCAAGAAGGACAGGGGGCCTATGGCTACACCTTC.

The chain couples TRBV6-1 to TRBJ2-5; TRBD2 aligns across 8 bases. With 7 bases clipped from V and 1 base from J, the junction kept 11 bases outside the gene matches. This CDR3 spans 16 amino acids. Germline V CDR1 and CDR2: MNHNS, SASEGT. CDR3 sequence: CASTAAAAGVQETQYF. Here the CDR3 DNA reads TGTGCCAGCACCGCCGCAGCAGCGGGGGTCCAAGAGACCCAGTACTTC.

This clonotype was counted many times. V gene TRBV4-3 combines with J gene TRBJ2-7, with D possibly being TRBD1 (5 bases). V was clipped by 3 bases and J by 1 base, with 10 bases between them. The germline CDR1 and CDR2 sequences are LGHNA and YSLEER. The CDR3 has 14 residues. The CDR3 nucleotides are TGCGCCAGCAGCCACCTTACAGGTTCCTACGAGCAGTACTTC. This encodes CASSHLTGSYEQYF.

The chain employs TRBV5-1 and TRBJ2-5; D gene uncertain. The CDR3 is made up of 14 amino acids. CDR1 SGHRS and CDR2 YFSETQ come from the germline V gene. The V gene lost 0 bases and the J gene lost 1 base, with 7 bases spanning the gap. The CDR3 here is CASSLDPTQETQYF. The CDR3 nucleotides are TGCGCCAGCAGCTTGGATCCGACCCAAGAGACCCAGTACTTC.

This clonotype was seen repeatedly, ten times or more. This chain links TRBV7-6 with TRBJ1-1; possibly TRBD1 for D (5 bases). Germline loops: CDR1 SGHVS, CDR2 FNYEAQ. Trimming took off 5 bases at V and 1 base at J, with 11 bases between the two ends. This CDR3 comprises 14 residues. This CDR3 is CASSRGPANTEAFF. Here the CDR3 DNA reads TGTGCCAGCAGCAGGGGTCCGGCGAACACTGAAGCTTTCTTT. Full variable domain (remainder filled in from reference TRBV7-6 and TRBJ1-1): GAGVSQSPRYKVTKRGQDVALRCDPISGHVSLYWYRQALGQGPEFLTYFNYEAQQDKSGLPNDRFSAERPEGSISTLTIQRTEQRDSAMYRCASSRGPANTEAFFGQGTRLTVV.

The CDR3 DNA reads TGTGCCACCAGCAGAGGGACCAGGGGAGTCGGTCAGCCCCAGCATTTT. This sequence encodes CATSRGTRGVGQPQHF. The rearrangement links TRBV15 to TRBJ1-5; a weak D match, TRBD1 (6 bases). Trimming pared 1 base from V and 6 bases from J, leaving 16 bases between. CDR1 and CDR2 (germline): LNHNV, YYDKDF (reference sequence). The CDR3 sequence is 16 residues long.

The V and J genes are TRBV11-2 and TRBJ2-7, with D possibly being TRBD1 or TRBD2 (6 bases each). The germline V gene encodes CDR1 SGHAT and CDR2 FQNNGV. This CDR3 has 17 amino acids. Trimming pared 1 base from V and 0 bases from J, leaving 16 bases between. The CDR3 loop reads CASSLGLGGAGSYEQYF. For the CDR3, the DNA is TGTGCCAGCAGCTTAGGATTGGGGGGCGCCGGCTCCTACGAGCAGTACTTC.